This passage covers 27 T cell receptor beta chains from one sample sequenced in a study of blood T cell repertoires in COVID-19. Assay used: immunoSEQ multiplex PCR; TCRdb lists only in-frame clones, some missing. The table lists over 130,000 clones, around three quarters of them singletons. Sequenced input: peripheral blood. These TCRs come from a middle-aged man with acute or convalescent COVID-19.

The V and J genes are TRBV27 and TRBJ2-5; TRBD2 is a possible D gene (5 bases). The CDR3 is made up of 15 amino acids. Trimming took off 2 bases at V and 3 bases at J, with 13 bases between the two ends. Germline V lookup: CDR1 MNHEY, CDR2 SMNVEV (reference sequence). The CDR3 nucleotides are TGTGCCAGCAGTTTAACCCGGGGTAGCGAAGAGACCCAGTACTTC. As protein: CASSLTRGSEETQYF.

V is TRBV12-3 or TRBV12-4 and J is TRBJ2-6; no clear D gene. Trimming stripped 11 bases from V and 1 base from J, with 3 bases between. This CDR3 region has 11 residues. CDR3 DNA sequence: TGTGCCTCTTCTGGGGCCAACGTCCTGACTTTC. It translates to CASSGANVLTF.

This chain uses TRBV6-5 with TRBJ2-3; D is possibly TRBD2 (5 bases). There are 13 residues in the CDR3. The germline V and J ends were trimmed by 5 bases and 4 bases, with 10 bases remaining between them. The germline gives CDR1 MNHEY, CDR2 SVGAGI. CDR3 protein: CASSKTTADTQYF. The CDR3 DNA sequence: TGTGCCAGCAGTAAGACTACGGCAGATACGCAGTATTTT.

The chain couples TRBV5-6 to TRBJ2-1, with 10 bases matching TRBD2. Per germline, CDR1 SGHDT and CDR2 YYEEEE. The CDR3 length is 15 residues. After removal of 8 bases from V and 4 bases from J, the junction contained 9 bases not matched to a gene. CDR3 coding DNA: TGTGCCAGTTCAAAGCGGGGGGGCCGGTACAATGAGCAGTTCTTC. It yields the protein CASSKRGGRYNEQFF. Complete variable domain (other parts from reference TRBV5-6 and TRBJ2-1): DAGVTQSPTHLIKTRGQQVTLRCSPKSGHDTVSWYQQALGQGPQFIFQYYEEEERQRGNFPDRFSGHQFPNYSSELNVNALLLGDSALYLCASSKRGGRYNEQFFGPGTRLTVL.

This clone was found a few times. The chain combines TRBV28 with TRBJ2-6; TRBD1 agrees at 7 bases. The V gene's germline CDR1 is MDHEN and CDR2 SYDVKM. V was pared by 6 bases and J by 4 bases, with 9 bases of the junction left unmatched. This CDR3 is 16 amino acids long. The CDR3 nucleotides read TGTGCCAGCAGCAGAGACAGGGCCACCGGGGCCAACGTCCTGACTTTC. Translating it yields CASSRDRATGANVLTF.

The V and J genes are TRBV4-1 and TRBJ2-5; the match to TRBD2 covers 9 bases. The V segment lost 3 bases and the J segment 4 bases; nucleotides outside the gene matches: 15. Germline assignment: CDR1 MGHRA and CDR2 YSYEKL. CDR3 length: 18 amino acids. The CDR3 here is CASSHAAGRGGARETQYF. CDR3 bases: TGCGCCAGCAGCCATGCCGCCGGGCGCGGGGGGGCGAGAGAGACCCAGTACTTC.

V is TRBV6-6 and J is TRBJ1-3, with D uncertain. Germline CDR1 MNHNY, CDR2 SVGAGI (reference sequence). The V end was cut by 0 bases, the J end by 2 bases, with 8 bases between. The CDR3 totals 15 residues. CDR3 sequence (DNA): TGTGCCAGCAGTTACTCGGTACAAGCTGGAAACACCATATATTTT. Amino acids: CASSYSVQAGNTIYF.

The chain recombines TRBV27 with TRBJ1-5, with TRBD1 as a possible D gene (6 bases). This CDR3 is 15 amino acids long. Germline V gives CDR1 MNHEY, CDR2 SMNVEV (reference sequence). The V end was cut by 3 bases, the J end by 0 bases, with 9 bases between. CDR3 coding DNA: TGTGCCAGCAGTTTTAGGGGGAATAGCAATCAGCCCCAGCATTTT. Translating gives CASSFRGNSNQPQHF.

This clone was picked up a small number of times. Other DNA sequences from this sample encode an identical CDR3 as well. The chain uses TRBV6-1 and TRBJ1-5; 7 positions match TRBD1. From germline, CDR1 is MNHNS and CDR2 SASEGT. CDR3 length: 15 residues. The V segment lost 3 bases and the J segment 1 base; nucleotides outside the gene matches: 3. The CDR3 DNA reads TGTGCCAGCAGTGAGTGGGACAGCAGCAATCAGCCCCAGCATTTT. Translated, it gives CASSEWDSSNQPQHF.

This clone was counted once. The V gene is TRBV19, the J gene TRBJ1-4, with a possible D match to TRBD1 (5 bases). Germline V gives CDR1 LNHDA, CDR2 SQIVND (reference sequence). CDR3 length equals 16 residues. V gave up 6 bases and J gave up 0 bases, with 14 bases separating them. CDR3 in amino acids: CASSGGGFATNEKLFF. CDR3 nucleotide sequence: TGTGCCAGTAGCGGTGGGGGGTTTGCAACTAATGAAAAACTGTTTTTT.

The V call is TRBV5-6, the J call TRBJ1-3, with 8 bases identical to TRBD1. V lost 3 bases and J lost 0; bases outside the gene matches: 2. From germline, CDR1 is SGHDT and CDR2 YYEEEE. The CDR3 consists of 15 residues. Here the CDR3 reads CASSSTGVSGNTIYF. The CDR3 nucleotides read TGTGCCAGCAGCTCGACAGGGGTCTCTGGAAACACCATATATTTT.

The chain couples TRBV18 to TRBJ1-3; 9 positions match TRBD1. The CDR3 consists of 16 residues. The V segment lost 6 bases and the J segment 0 bases; nucleotides outside the gene matches: 6. Per the germline V gene, CDR1 is KGHSH and CDR2 is LQKENI. The CDR3 loop reads CASSLTGGDSGNTIYF. CDR3 nucleotide sequence: TGTGCCAGCTCGCTAACAGGGGGCGACTCTGGAAACACCATATATTTT.

The chain has TRBV19 and TRBJ2-5, with 7 bases matching TRBD1. Germline lookup yields CDR1 LNHDA and CDR2 SQIVND (reference sequence). CDR3 length: 14 residues. With 5 bases clipped from V and 2 bases from J, the junction kept 5 bases outside the gene matches. The CDR3 loop is CASSRGQTQETQYF. In DNA, the CDR3 is TGTGCCAGTAGTCGGGGACAGACGCAAGAGACCCAGTACTTC.

In regard to this clone: Distinct nucleotide sequences in the sample also encode this CDR3. The chain recombines TRBV11-3 with TRBJ1-1; 9 bases are a match to TRBD1. V was pared by 5 bases and J by 2 bases, with 3 bases of the junction left unmatched. Germline CDR1 and CDR2: SGHNT and YENEEA. The length of the CDR3 is 14 residues. The CDR3 loop reads CASSPDRGNTEAFF. CDR3 coding DNA: TGTGCCAGCAGCCCGGACAGGGGCAACACTGAAGCTTTCTTT.

The rearrangement uses TRBV24-1 and TRBJ2-7; D may be TRBD2 (6 bases). The CDR3 totals 15 residues. Trimming pared 0 bases from V and 3 bases from J, leaving 11 bases between. CDR1 is KGHDR, CDR2 SFDVKD, per germline. CDR3 in amino acids: CATSDLGGTDYEQYV. The CDR3 DNA sequence: TGTGCCACCAGTGATTTGGGGGGGACGGACTACGAGCAGTACGTC.

The chain employs TRBV5-1 and TRBJ2-6, with 7 nucleotides matching TRBD1. V was clipped by 3 bases and J by 0 bases; unmatched bases: 9. Germline CDR1 and CDR2: SGHRS and YFSETQ. The CDR3 sequence is 18 residues long. This chain's CDR3 is CASSSPTGASSGANVLTF. The CDR3 nucleotides are TGCGCCAGCAGCTCACCAACAGGGGCGAGCTCTGGGGCCAACGTCCTGACTTTC.

The V gene is TRBV3-1 (or the pseudogene TRBV3-2), the J gene TRBJ1-2; 7 bases align to TRBD1. J lost 1 base, V lost 4 bases, and 3 bases had no gene match. Germline-derived CDR1 and CDR2 are LGHDT and YNNKEL (reference sequence). This CDR3 spans 14 amino acids. CDR3 amino acids: CASSPGTDNYGYTF. Written as DNA, the CDR3 is TGTGCCAGCAGCCCCGGGACAGATAACTATGGCTACACCTTC.

This chain links TRBV10-1 with TRBJ2-2, with D uncertain. The germline V gene encodes CDR1 WNHNN and CDR2 SYGVQD (reference sequence). The CDR3 covers 14 residues. The V gene lost 6 bases and the J gene lost 3 bases, with 11 bases spanning the gap. The CDR3 nucleotides are TGCGCCAGCAGGTCGAGATCCCACACCGGGGAGCTGTTTTTT. Its translation: CASRSRSHTGELFF.

CDR3 in DNA: TGCGCCAGCAGCTTGTTGCGGGCCGAGACCCAGTACTTC. Its translation: CASSLLRAETQYF. This chain connects TRBV5-1 to TRBJ2-5, with D possibly TRBD2 on 5 matching bases. Germline V gene data show CDR1 as SGHRS and CDR2 as YFSETQ. V was pared by 1 base and J by 5 bases, with 9 bases between. CDR3 size: 13 residues.

The V and J genes are TRBV30 and TRBJ1-5; D remains ambiguous. CDR1 is GTSNPN, CDR2 SVGIG, per germline (reference sequence). V lost 1 base and J lost 6, with 10 bases in between. The CDR3 runs 13 residues. CDR3 loop: CAWSGKGGQPQHF. The CDR3, as DNA: TGTGCCTGGAGTGGGAAGGGAGGTCAGCCCCAGCATTTT. Combining the CDR3 with reference TRBV30 and TRBJ1-5 gives the whole variable domain SQTIHQWPATLVQPVGSPLSLECTVEGTSNPNLYWYRQAAGRGLQLLFYSVGIGQISSEVPQNLSASRPQDRQFILSSKKLLLSDSGFYLCAWSGKGGQPQHFGDGTRLSIL.

The CDR3, as DNA: TGTGCCAGCAGCCAGATGACAGGGGAGGAAAAACTGTTTTTT. Translation gives CASSQMTGEEKLFF. The V gene is TRBV3-1 (or the pseudogene TRBV3-2), the J gene TRBJ1-4; 8 nucleotides align to TRBD1. CDR1 is LGHDT, CDR2 YNNKEL, per germline (reference sequence). The junction had 5 bases not matched to a gene; V was cut back by 3 bases and J by 8 bases. CDR3 length equals 14 residues.

In this sample, this clone turned up a few times. This rearrangement joins TRBV4-2 to TRBJ1-3; 8 bases map to TRBD1. Per germline, CDR1 LGHNA and CDR2 YNFKEQ. After removal of 0 bases from V and 8 bases from J, the junction contained 6 bases not matched to a gene. The CDR3 is 15 residues long. In DNA, the CDR3 is TGTGCCAGCAGCCAAGACGACAGGGGAGGCTACACCATATATTTT. It yields the protein CASSQDDRGGYTIYF.

The chain links TRBV3-1 (or the pseudogene TRBV3-2) to TRBJ1-1; D not resolved. Trimming took off 3 bases at V and 3 bases at J, with 11 bases between the two ends. This CDR3 is built from 14 residues. The germline CDR1 and CDR2 sequences are LGHDT and YNNKEL (reference sequence). CDR3 DNA: TGTGCCAGCAGCCAGTTACGGAGGGACACTGAAGCTTTCTTT. Translated: CASSQLRRDTEAFF.

The chain carries TRBV30 and TRBJ1-5; perhaps TRBD1 as D (5 bases). This CDR3 is built from 14 residues. The V gene lost 2 bases and the J gene lost 6 bases, with 14 bases spanning the gap. Germline V gene lookup returns CDR1 GTSNPN and CDR2 SVGIG (reference sequence). CDR3 DNA sequence: TGTGCCTGGAGTCTTGGGGGGAAGCGTCAGCCCCAGCATTTT. It translates to CAWSLGGKRQPQHF.

This sequence joins TRBV3-1 (or the pseudogene TRBV3-2) and TRBJ1-5, with D possibly TRBD1 on 5 matching bases. This CDR3 has 15 amino acids. V was shortened by 2 bases and J by 0 bases, with 8 bases between the two germline ends. From germline, CDR1 is LGHDT and CDR2 YNNKEL (reference sequence). The CDR3: CASSQRGDSNQPQHF. DNA of the CDR3: TGTGCCAGCAGCCAACGGGGGGATAGCAATCAGCCCCAGCATTTT.

The chain carries TRBV20-1 and TRBJ2-7; TRBD2 matches 12 bases. Per the germline V gene, CDR1 is DFQATT and CDR2 is SNEGSKA (reference sequence). This CDR3 region has 16 residues. J gave up 0 bases and V 3 bases, and 6 bases lay outside the gene matches. The CDR3 here is CSASSLAGGSSYEQYF. CDR3 in DNA: TGCAGTGCTAGTAGTCTAGCGGGGGGGAGCTCCTACGAGCAGTACTTC.

The gene calls are TRBV6-5 and TRBJ1-6, with a possible D match to TRBD1 (6 bases). V was pared by 7 bases and J by 5 bases, with 12 bases between. Germline loops: CDR1 MNHEY, CDR2 SVGAGI. The CDR3 spans 14 residues. For the CDR3, the DNA is TGTGCCAGCACCTGGACAGCGAATAATTCACCCCTCCACTTT. It codes for CASTWTANNSPLHF.